This T cell receptor beta chain originates from a study of T cell repertoires in cytomegalovirus infection. Study-wide context: Recently identified HLA-C-restricted CMV epitopes were among the peptides used. From public TCR beta signatures came an indication of both CMV infection and matching HLA type.

As to this clonotype: Its target is not known.

Deletions cut 5 bases from V and 3 bases from J, with 5 bases between. Per germline, CDR1 MNHEY and CDR2 SVGAGI. The CDR3 is 12 residues long. TCRdb fed the reads into MiXCR, producing one record per CDR3 protein. The sample yields tens of thousands of distinct CDR3 sequences, around 18% seen once. The material sequenced was CD8+ T cells from cultured PBMCs, taken from culture after CMV antigen stimulation. This TCR derives from a human donor in good health (CMV status not recorded). Some clones in this sample may be carry-over from other donors' samples. This sequence joins TRBV6-5 and TRBJ2-1; D unresolved. The CDR3 loop is CASSARYNEQFF. The CDR3 DNA reads as TGTGCCAGCAGTGCTCGCTACAATGAGCAGTTCTTC.